The present entry profiles one TCR beta chain with its context. The data stem from a study of T cell changes during pregnancy in multiple sclerosis. Assay used: immunoSEQ multiplex PCR; TCRdb lists only in-frame clones, some missing. The sample records more than 55,000 clones, approximately 92% being singletons. The TCR was taken from a female donor with multiple sclerosis, enrolled in a pregnancy study. The sample consisted of peripheral blood, taken in the third trimester of pregnancy.

The CDR3 region is CASSLDRAYYGYTF. CDR3 sequence (DNA): TGTGCCAGCAGCTTGGACAGGGCTTACTATGGCTACACCTTC. The chain combines TRBV5-5 with TRBJ1-2, with a weak D call TRBD1 (6 bases). Germline V CDR1 and CDR2: SGHKS, YYEKEE (reference sequence). The germline V and J ends were trimmed by 0 bases and 3 bases, with 9 bases remaining between them. The CDR3 length is 14 residues. Supplemented by reference TRBV5-5 and TRBJ1-2, the full variable domain reads DAGVTQSPTHLIKTRGQQVTLRCSPISGHKSVSWYQQVLGQGPQFIFQYYEKEERGRGNFPDRFSARQFPNYSSELNVNALLLGDSALYLCASSLDRAYYGYTFGSGTRLTVV.